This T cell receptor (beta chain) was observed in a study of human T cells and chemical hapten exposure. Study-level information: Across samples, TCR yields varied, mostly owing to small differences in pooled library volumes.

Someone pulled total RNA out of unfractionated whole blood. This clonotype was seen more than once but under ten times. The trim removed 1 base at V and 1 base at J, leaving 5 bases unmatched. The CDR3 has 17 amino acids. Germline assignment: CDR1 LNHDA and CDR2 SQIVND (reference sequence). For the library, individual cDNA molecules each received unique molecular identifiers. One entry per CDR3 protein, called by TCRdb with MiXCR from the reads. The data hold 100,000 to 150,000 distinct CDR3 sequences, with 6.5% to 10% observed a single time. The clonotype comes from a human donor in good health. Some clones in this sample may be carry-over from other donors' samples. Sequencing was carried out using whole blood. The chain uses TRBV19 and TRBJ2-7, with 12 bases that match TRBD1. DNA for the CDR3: TGTGCCAGTAGTATAGCACTGGGACAGGGGGCATCCTACGAGCAGTACTTC. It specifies CASSIALGQGASYEQYF.